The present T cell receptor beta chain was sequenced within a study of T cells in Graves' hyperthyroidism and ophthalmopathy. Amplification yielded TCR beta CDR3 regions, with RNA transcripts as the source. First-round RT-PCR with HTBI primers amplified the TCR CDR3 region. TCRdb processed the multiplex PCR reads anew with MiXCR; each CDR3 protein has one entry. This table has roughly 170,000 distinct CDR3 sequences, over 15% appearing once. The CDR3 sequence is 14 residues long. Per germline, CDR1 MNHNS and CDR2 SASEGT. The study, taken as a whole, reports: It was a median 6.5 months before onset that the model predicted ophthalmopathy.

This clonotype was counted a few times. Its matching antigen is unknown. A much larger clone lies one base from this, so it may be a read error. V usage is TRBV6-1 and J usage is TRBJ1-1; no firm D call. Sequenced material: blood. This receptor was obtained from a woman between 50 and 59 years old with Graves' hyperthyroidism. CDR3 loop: CGSSEIGSNTEAFF. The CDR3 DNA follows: TGTGGCAGCAGTGAAATCGGCTCGAACACTGAAGCTTTCTTT.